Each of the 26 T cell receptor beta chains below was sequenced from the same sample in a study of cytomegalovirus exposure and HLA in healthy donors. Use of 60 Vbeta and 13 Jbeta primers characterized the PCR. TCRdb's copy holds only in-frame clones and misses some; the assay was immunoSEQ multiplex PCR. The profile shows around 120,000 clones, roughly 84% of them singletons. The source material was PBMCs. These receptors came from a girl aged 2-9 years in good health and CMV-seronegative.

The V call is TRBV9, the J call TRBJ2-7, with D unresolved. V gave up 1 base and J gave up 3 bases, with 17 bases separating them. Germline CDR1 and CDR2: SGDLS and YYNGEE. CDR3 length equals 16 residues. CDR3 in amino acids: CASSVTFEAFVYEQYF. In DNA, the CDR3 is TGTGCCAGCAGCGTAACCTTTGAGGCATTTGTCTACGAGCAGTACTTC.

The chain links TRBV7-9 to TRBJ2-1; D might be TRBD2 (6 bases). Trimming stripped 0 bases from V and 1 base from J, with 19 bases between. Germline V gene sequence: CDR1 SEHNR, CDR2 FQNEAQ (reference sequence). The CDR3 contains 19 residues. CDR3 coding DNA: TGTGCCAGCAGCTTAGCGAGGTCCGGGACGCGGGAATCCTACAATGAGCAGTTCTTC. Amino acids: CASSLARSGTRESYNEQFF.

The chain links TRBV19 to TRBJ2-2, with TRBD1 identical over 7 bases. Unmatched junction bases numbered 12, after V lost 5 bases and J lost 3 bases. The CDR3 has 17 amino acids. CDR1 and CDR2 (germline): LNHDA, SQIVND (reference sequence). CDR3 loop: CASSFEGARSDTGELFF. Written as DNA, the CDR3 is TGTGCCAGTAGTTTCGAGGGGGCAAGATCGGACACCGGGGAGCTGTTTTTT.

The chain is built from TRBV27 and TRBJ1-1; D is possibly TRBD1 (6 bases). Germline V lookup: CDR1 MNHEY, CDR2 SMNVEV (reference sequence). Trimming took 8 bases from V and 5 from J, leaving 18 bases between them. This CDR3 region has 14 residues. The CDR3 DNA reads TGTGCCAGCGCCGCTTTCAGGGGAAAAACTGAAGCTTTCTTT. Translation gives CASAAFRGKTEAFF.

The chain carries TRBV4-1 and TRBJ2-2; a weak D match, TRBD2 (5 bases). The germline V gene has CDR1 MGHRA and CDR2 YSYEKL. Trimming removed 10 bases at V and 0 bases at J, with 18 bases between. This CDR3 contains 16 residues. CDR3 sequence: CATKQNHGANTGELFF. The CDR3 nucleotides are TGCGCCACCAAACAAAACCACGGGGCGAACACCGGGGAGCTGTTTTTT.

V and J are TRBV28 and TRBJ1-6, with 7 bases aligning to TRBD1. Germline trimming cut 3 bases from V and 9 bases from J; bases unmatched to any gene: 5. CDR1 is MDHEN, CDR2 SYDVKM, per germline. This CDR3 has 14 amino acids. The CDR3 bases are TGTGCCAGCAGTTTGGGACAGTCACTTTCACCCCTCCACTTT. This codes for CASSLGQSLSPLHF.

The genes are TRBV6-5 and TRBJ2-5; 9 positions match TRBD1. CDR3 length: 14 amino acids. Germline CDR1 reads MNHEY; CDR2 reads SVGAGI. V shed 4 bases, J shed 3 bases, and the junction held 3 bases outside the gene matches. The CDR3 here is CASSFGQGKETQYF. The CDR3 bases are TGTGCCAGCAGTTTTGGACAGGGGAAAGAGACCCAGTACTTC.

The J gene is TRBJ2-5, the V gene TRBV23-1, with 8 nucleotides matching TRBD1. TRBV23-1 is given ORF status, its function remaining uncertain. The CDR3 covers 16 residues. Losses at the gene ends were 0 bases for V and 5 bases for J; bases not matched to a gene: 8. For the CDR3, the DNA is TGCGCCAGCAGTCAATCATACCAGGGGGCAGGGGAGACCCAGTACTTC. It codes for CASSQSYQGAGETQYF.

The chain recombines TRBV7-6 with TRBJ1-1; a weak D match, TRBD1 (5 bases). V was clipped by 0 bases and J by 2 bases, with 10 bases between them. The germline V gene has CDR1 SGHVS and CDR2 FNYEAQ. The CDR3 length is 15 residues. The CDR3, as DNA: TGTGCCAGCAGCTTAGCTTCGACAGCCAACACTGAAGCTTTCTTT. Amino acids: CASSLASTANTEAFF.

This clone occurred once. The DNA of the CDR3 is TGCAGCGTTGGAGGGACAGGGGACTTCTTCTATGGCTACACCTTC. Residues: CSVGGTGDFFYGYTF. The chain is built from TRBV29-1 and TRBJ1-2; 10 bases match TRBD1. The CDR3 loop spans 15 amino acids. Unmatched junction bases numbered 9, after V lost 4 bases and J lost 4 bases. From germline, CDR1 is SQVTM and CDR2 ANQGSEA.

This clone came up once. This chain joins TRBV7-2 and TRBJ1-5; D is possibly TRBD1 (5 bases). Per germline, CDR1 SGHTA and CDR2 FQGNSA. V was shortened by 5 bases and J by 7 bases, with 18 bases between the two germline ends. The CDR3 runs to 15 residues. CDR3 in DNA: TGTGCCAGCAGCAGCGGGAGGGGTCGAGGGCAGCCCCAGCATTTT. Amino acids: CASSSGRGRGQPQHF.

The chain combines TRBV29-1 with TRBJ2-3, with D possibly TRBD2 on 6 matching bases. The V end was cut by 4 bases, the J end by 0 bases, with 11 bases between. The CDR3 covers 14 residues. Per germline, CDR1 SQVTM and CDR2 ANQGSEA. CDR3 nucleotides: TGCAGCGTTGTCGGGACTTTAAGCACAGATACGCAGTATTTT. It codes for CSVVGTLSTDTQYF.

The V gene is TRBV5-1, the J gene TRBJ1-6, with D unclear. The CDR3 has 15 amino acids. Germline V gene lookup returns CDR1 SGHRS and CDR2 YFSETQ. The V gene lost 4 bases and the J gene lost 7 bases, with 15 bases spanning the gap. The CDR3 DNA reads TGCGCCAGCAGCCTTGCGGGCGCGGGAAATTCACCCCTCCACTTT. The encoded protein is CASSLAGAGNSPLHF.

V and J are TRBV5-8 and TRBJ2-7, with TRBD2 as a possible D gene (6 bases). Deletions cut 0 bases from V and 0 bases from J, with 16 bases between. CDR3 size: 17 residues. From germline, CDR1 is SGHTS and CDR2 YDEGEE. The CDR3 DNA is TGTGCCAGCAGCTTGGGGGTGGGAGGTTGGAGCTCCTACGAGCAGTACTTC. This sequence encodes CASSLGVGGWSSYEQYF.

The V call is TRBV6-1, the J call TRBJ1-5; perhaps TRBD1 as D (5 bases). The length of the CDR3 is 16 residues. Trimming shortened V by 3 bases and J by 0 bases, and 12 bases separated the two germline ends. Germline lookup yields CDR1 MNHNS and CDR2 SASEGT. The CDR3 DNA reads TGTGCCAGCAGTGAGAACCCCAGGGATAGCAATCAGCCCCAGCATTTT. Amino acids: CASSENPRDSNQPQHF.

V usage is TRBV30 and J usage is TRBJ2-5, with D tentatively TRBD1 (6 bases). The J call could be wrong; TRBJ2-7 is a better fit for the DNA end. From germline, CDR1 is GTSNPN and CDR2 SVGIG (reference sequence). This CDR3 contains 14 residues. CDR3 coding DNA: TGTGCCTGGAGACAAGGACAGCAAACTTACGAGCAGTACTTC. Amino acid sequence: CAWRQGQQTYEQYF.

The chain links TRBV15 to TRBJ1-1; 7 bases agree with TRBD1. The CDR3 has 16 amino acids. V dropped 5 bases and J dropped 0; count of bases not matched to a gene: 9. Germline V lookup: CDR1 LNHNV, CDR2 YYDKDF (reference sequence). CDR3 nucleotide sequence: TGTGCCACCAGCCTCAGGGGGTACGGATTGAACACTGAAGCTTTCTTT. This codes for CATSLRGYGLNTEAFF.

This clone was seen a single time. V gene TRBV6-1 combines with J gene TRBJ2-7, with TRBD2 matching 7 bases. The CDR3 contains 18 residues. The J segment lost 1 base and the V segment lost 4 bases, leaving 16 bases of the junction unmatched. Germline lookup yields CDR1 MNHNS and CDR2 SASEGT. The CDR3 reads CASSVVGPLAGFSYEQYF. The DNA for the CDR3 is TGTGCCAGCAGTGTCGTTGGGCCTTTAGCGGGTTTTTCCTACGAGCAGTACTTC.

This chain uses TRBV13 with TRBJ2-5, with D unresolved. The CDR3 totals 13 residues. Germline V gene lookup returns CDR1 PRHDT and CDR2 FYEKMQ (reference sequence). With 4 bases removed from V and 2 bases from J, the gap between germline ends came to 8 bases. CDR3 protein: CASSSTWQETQYF. The CDR3 coding sequence is TGTGCCAGCAGCTCTACGTGGCAAGAGACCCAGTACTTC. The full variable domain, its missing parts supplied by reference TRBV13 and TRBJ2-5, is AAGVIQSPRHLIKEKRETATLKCYPIPRHDTVYWYQQGPGQDPQFLISFYEKMQSDKGSIPDRFSAQQFSDYHSELNMSSLELGDSALYFCASSSTWQETQYFGPGTRLLVL.

The rearrangement uses TRBV6-6 and TRBJ2-1; 11 nucleotides agree with TRBD1. CDR1 is MNHNY and CDR2 is SVGAGI in the germline V gene (reference sequence). The CDR3 extends over 14 amino acids. V lost 7 bases and J lost 7; bases outside the gene matches: 6. The CDR3 DNA is TGTGCCAGCATCCGGACAGGGGGCGATAATGAGCAGTTCTTC. It yields the protein CASIRTGGDNEQFF.

The V and J genes are TRBV27 and TRBJ2-1; D call uncertain. Trimming cost V 4 bases and J 0 bases, with 16 bases left between them. In germline, CDR1 is MNHEY, CDR2 SMNVEV (reference sequence). The CDR3 has 17 residues. The DNA of the CDR3 is TGTGCCAGCAGTTCTTCCCGAGGCCCAAGCTCCTACAATGAGCAGTTCTTC. Translation: CASSSSRGPSSYNEQFF.

This clone has a single count. This chain uses TRBV28 with TRBJ2-7; tentatively, D is TRBD1 (8 bases). The germline CDR1 and CDR2 sequences are MDHEN and SYDVKM. The CDR3 covers 16 residues. V lost 3 bases and J 3 bases, leaving 18 bases between the germline ends. In DNA, the CDR3 is TGTGCCAGCAGTTTTCCCTTACAGGGGGGGAACTACGAGCAGTACTTC. Its translation is CASSFPLQGGNYEQYF.

The gene calls are TRBV7-3 and TRBJ2-1; a possible D gene is TRBD2 (6 bases). Germline V CDR1 and CDR2: SGHTA, FQGTGA. The CDR3 is 16 amino acids. Deletions cut 5 bases from V and 3 bases from J, with 17 bases between. In DNA form, the CDR3 reads TGTGCCAGCAGCCGAAATAGCGGAACTTACTACAATGAGCAGTTCTTC. This sequence encodes CASSRNSGTYYNEQFF.

Remarks on this clone: This same CDR3 is encoded by further DNA sequences in the sample. The J gene is TRBJ2-7, the V gene TRBV27; D remains ambiguous. Trimming stripped 8 bases from V and 4 bases from J, with 6 bases between. This CDR3 has 10 amino acids. The germline V gene encodes CDR1 MNHEY and CDR2 SMNVEV (reference sequence). The CDR3 here is CASGRYEQYF. CDR3 in DNA: TGTGCCAGCGGCCGATACGAGCAGTACTTC.

This chain links TRBV19 with TRBJ1-5; possibly TRBD1 for D (5 bases). This CDR3 has 15 amino acids. Germline V gene data show CDR1 as LNHDA and CDR2 as SQIVND (reference sequence). Deletions cut 4 bases from V and 3 bases from J, with 13 bases between. The CDR3 reads CASSTSGHYNQPQHF. The CDR3 DNA is TGTGCCAGTAGTACCTCAGGGCACTACAATCAGCCCCAGCATTTT.

The V and J genes are TRBV30 and TRBJ1-1; TRBD1 aligns across 8 bases. Trimming at V came to 1 base and at J to 1 base, leaving 2 bases not matched to a gene. There are 14 residues in the CDR3. Germline V CDR1 and CDR2: GTSNPN, SVGIG (reference sequence). CDR3 in amino acids: CAWSAGTGNTEAFF. For the CDR3, the DNA is TGTGCCTGGAGTGCCGGGACAGGGAACACTGAAGCTTTCTTT.